This section outlines one TCR beta chain sequence together with its context. Its specific antigen is unknown. Base qualities are missing; no much larger clone stands one base away. These data belong to a study of cytomegalovirus exposure and HLA in healthy donors (dated by TCRdb to 2016 to 2017). Describing the broader study: According to an earlier analysis of a few hundred of the donors, 150 million to 200 million T cells yielded approximately 120 million unique TCR beta sequences and approximately 300 Gb of sequence data. A later genetic analysis took genome-wide SNP genotypes for about 60% of the roughly 670 donors and used that subset as a discovery cohort. Besides the first cohort of roughly 700 subjects, a separate validation cohort made up of 120 different subjects was used. Of the roughly 400 genotyped donors, approximately 83% fell in the genetic ancestry cluster associated with self-reported Caucasian donors. The study was designed to test whether signatures of past pathogen exposure could be identified by cataloging public T cell receptors. The study combined high-throughput TCR immunosequencing, statistical association of individual TCRs with disease status, and machine learning to predict cytomegalovirus infection status. A later analysis re-analyzed previously published TCR beta repertoires from 660 or so donors and added high-resolution HLA genotyping to study TCR occurrence patterns. The number of typed donors differed by locus: 629-630 for A, B, C, DRB1 and DQB1; some 500 for DQA1; 606 for DPA1; and 400 to 480 for DPB1. Around 320 gigabases of sequencing data and approximately 85 million unique TCR sequences were included in an early release covering around 650 HLA-typed donors. Rather than using new phenotypic data, the later analysis identified candidate immune exposures from TCR beta sequences and from how often those sequences occurred across donors. Donor age, sex, ethnicity and CMV serostatus were compiled together with the repertoire data. Both class I and class II loci were covered by HLA typing, at four-digit resolution. An earlier analysis of 500 to 650 of the donors applied high-throughput TCR beta sequencing to assess whether each TCR beta V gene segment acted as functional or pseudogenic. Every discovery cohort repertoire had been produced on one sequencing platform. Across approximately 400 genotyped donors of the cohort, an average of about 250,000 unique TCR beta nucleotide sequences per donor were sequenced, and 15% to 20% of those sequences were non-productive. Using immunosequencing, the study profiled T cell repertoires from fewer than 700 subjects and related those repertoires to cytomegalovirus serostatus. Because of strong linkage in the cohort, five DR-DQ haplotypes were treated as single units for association and clustering. Broad study findings and their caveats: The authors suggested that the approach could potentially be generalized to other disease states and immunological phenotypes. When HLA alleles, especially DR and DQ, strongly co-occurred, TCR associations were difficult to assign to individual alleles. The earlier analysis of 587 of the donors excluded 15 to 20 rarely observed V segments, including chromosome 9 orphons, because counts were too low. At a false discovery rate of 0.05, a later analysis linked under 20,000 TCR beta sequences to specific HLA alleles. In a later analysis, the rate of TCR association differed among HLA loci, with DRB1 alleles having the most associated TCRs and HLA-C alleles having the fewest. According to a later genetic analysis, donors in an Asian-associated ancestry cluster had fewer N-insertions in productive TCRs than the approximately 610-donor mean. V-gene and J-gene trimming of TCR beta chains was associated with a missense DCLRE1C variant in a later genetic analysis, and the association was replicated in an independent cohort. Some IMGT-functional V segments, including TRBV6-2 and TRBV6-3, could not be told apart with the 87-base-pair reads, so those segments were excluded. Roughly uniform sequencing depth across donors was assumed in presence/absence analyses, although this assumption may not hold. Linkage disequilibrium might explain the correlated functional status among segregating V segments, but an unknown experimental factor could not be excluded. The only immune exposure information available for the cohort was CMV serostatus. The study gave a list of 150 to 200 TCR beta chains associated with cytomegalovirus. In a later analysis, HLA-associated TCR beta chains showed more clonal expansion and lower generation probabilities than non-associated chains that were equally common. A few of the identified cytomegalovirus-associated TCR beta chains were confirmed in vitro to be specific for cytomegalovirus antigens. Most TCR sequences were observed very rarely across donors, whereas some public TCRs were present in many individuals. Only TCR beta chains were sequenced in this cohort, and the absence of alpha or paired-chain data limited detectable features. A further reported finding was that TCR beta sequences accurately predicted the HLA-A and HLA-B alleles for most subjects in the first cohort. The classifier was reported to diagnose cytomegalovirus status with high specificity and sensitivity in both the original cohort and the validation cohort. According to a later analysis, most CMV-associated TCR beta chains appeared to be HLA-restricted, and the HLA associations seemed to be driven largely by CMV exposure. The sequencing pipeline was judged likely to have produced a cluster of highly shared sequence variants as a technical artifact. In an earlier analysis of 587 of the donors, most TCR beta V segments appeared in productive rearrangements about 90% or about 30% of the time, broadly matching IMGT annotations. Because some donors lacked HLA typing at each locus, the association tests relied only on the typed subset. Several of the top co-occurrence clusters appeared to be linked to parvovirus B19, influenza, CMV and Epstein-Barr virus, according to a later analysis.

In total, 600 or so healthy bone marrow donors made up the cohort. At the time of sampling, every cohort member was nominally healthy, though immune exposures that went unrecorded were likely present. The donor was CMV seronegative and was included in the group of several hundred seronegative cohort members. A peripheral blood sample was provided by each donor, and peripheral blood mononuclear cells were used for TCR beta sequencing. The Qiagen DNeasy Blood Extraction Kit was used to extract genomic DNA from the blood cell samples. Trimming removed 1 base from V and 6 bases from J, leaving 16 bases between the germline ends. From its cysteine to its phenylalanine, the CDR3 spans 15 amino acids. Of the read, only the CDR3 DNA is kept; its 45 bases are in frame from base 1. CDR1 SEHNR and CDR2 FQNEAQ were looked up in the germline V gene (reference sequence). Preparation of the library involved the immunoSEQ multiplex PCR assay. For the multiplex PCR, a mixture combining 60 forward primers for TCR Vbeta segments and 13 reverse primers for TCR Jbeta segments was used. Amplification of the CDR3 region of rearranged TCR beta genes was performed with a multiplex PCR assay on genomic DNA. The amplified TCR beta libraries were sequenced on the Illumina HiSeq System as 87-base-pair reads. The original methods were these. In a later analysis, roughly 80 million unique TCR beta chains were counted across the 500 to 850 repertoires, and roughly 11 million of these chains were shared by at least two donors. Raw reads were error-corrected and collapsed into unique sequences with a nearest-neighbor algorithm that merged closely related sequences to remove PCR and sequencing errors. To assign V, D and J gene segments, CDR3 sequences were aligned to IMGT reference sequences. For a sequence to be retained, a match of at least six nucleotides to both a V gene segment and a J gene segment was required. A rearrangement was called productive if the CDR3 had no stop codons and remained in frame with V and J, and every other rearrangement was called non-productive. CDR3 was defined by IMGT convention, running from the second conserved V-encoded cysteine to the conserved J-encoded phenylalanine. Sequences without an unambiguous match to a single V gene segment were excluded from the earlier analysis of a few hundred of the donors. In an earlier analysis of 587 of the donors, V segments were called functional above 56.7% productive rearrangements and were called segregating when the between-donor standard deviation exceeded 5%. A statistical classification framework was built to diagnose cytomegalovirus status from the catalog of TCR beta chain sequences. A later analysis assigned V and J genes by comparing TCR nucleotide sequences with IMGT/GENE-DB human TR gene sequences. A later analysis assigned CDR3 sequences and most-parsimonious VDJ recombination scenarios with the TCRdist pipeline. In a later analysis, each TCR beta chain was defined by its CDR3 amino acid sequence together with its V-gene family, and reads lacking a unique V-gene family were excluded. To address suspected cross-contamination and a sequencing artifact, a later analysis removed around 590 highly shared, low-generation-probability nucleotide sequences. A later analysis calculated a clonal expansion index for each public chain from normalized within-repertoire ranks of inferred template counts. In a later analysis, generation probabilities were computed using a VDJ recombination model fitted to out-of-frame rearrangements, and the results were checked against IGoR. A later analysis scored TCR-TCR, TCR-HLA and TCR-CMV co-occurrence with hypergeometric tests, applying a repertoire-size bias correction to TCR pairs. A later analysis estimated false discovery rates by permuting HLA or CMV assignments 20 times. In a later analysis, co-occurring TCRs were grouped using DBSCAN, with TCRdist sequence similarity added in when clustering inside HLA-allele-positive subsets. Co-occurrence clustering excluded repertoires with fewer than 30,000 or more than 120,000 public chains, plus five with anomalous nucleotide sharing. The clones in this table, taken by TCRdb from immuneACCESS, are in-frame only. Not every clone is retained; where verified, under half of the shortfall comes from an unresolved V gene, and the cause of the rest is unknown. The DNA gave D and trimming, while V, J and clone size come from that table. This sample has roughly 200,000 clones in its table, and roughly 70% of those were observed once. The ten most abundant clones make up around 1.9% of the sample.

The specimen was PBMCs. This clonotype was sampled from a woman in her 30s in good health and CMV-seronegative. The chain links TRBV7-9 with TRBJ2-7, with a weak D call of TRBD2 (6 bases match). The DNA reads as follows: TGTGCCAGCAGCTTAGTTGGCGGGATCCCTTCCGAGCAGTACTTC. Its coded protein is CASSLVGGIPSEQYF.